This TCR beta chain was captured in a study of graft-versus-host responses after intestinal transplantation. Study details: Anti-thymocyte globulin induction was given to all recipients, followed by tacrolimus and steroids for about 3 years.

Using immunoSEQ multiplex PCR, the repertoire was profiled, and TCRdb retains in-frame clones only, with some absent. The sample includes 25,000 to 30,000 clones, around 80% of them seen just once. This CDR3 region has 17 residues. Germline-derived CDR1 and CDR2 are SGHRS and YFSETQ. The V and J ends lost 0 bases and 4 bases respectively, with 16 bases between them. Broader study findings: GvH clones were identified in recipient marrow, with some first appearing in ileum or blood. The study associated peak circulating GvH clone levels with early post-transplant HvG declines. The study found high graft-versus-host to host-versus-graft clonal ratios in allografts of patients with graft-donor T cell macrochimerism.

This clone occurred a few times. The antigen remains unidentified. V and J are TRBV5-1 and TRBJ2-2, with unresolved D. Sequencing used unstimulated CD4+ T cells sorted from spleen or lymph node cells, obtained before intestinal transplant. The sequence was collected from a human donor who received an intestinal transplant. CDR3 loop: CASSLAVDARGTGELFF. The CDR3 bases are TGCGCCAGCAGCTTGGCGGTCGACGCGCGTGGCACCGGGGAGCTGTTTTTT.